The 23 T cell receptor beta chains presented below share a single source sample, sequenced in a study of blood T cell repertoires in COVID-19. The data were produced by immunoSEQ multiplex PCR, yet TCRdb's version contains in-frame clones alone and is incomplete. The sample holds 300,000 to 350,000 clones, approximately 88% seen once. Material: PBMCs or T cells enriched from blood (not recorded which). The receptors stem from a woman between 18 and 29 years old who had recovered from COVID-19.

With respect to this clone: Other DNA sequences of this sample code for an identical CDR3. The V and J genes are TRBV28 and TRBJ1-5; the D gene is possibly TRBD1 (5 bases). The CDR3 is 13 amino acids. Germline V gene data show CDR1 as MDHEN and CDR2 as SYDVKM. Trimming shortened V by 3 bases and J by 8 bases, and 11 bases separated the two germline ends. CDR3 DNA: TGTGCCAGCAGTTTTTCTGGGGCCGAGCCCCAGCATTTT. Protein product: CASSFSGAEPQHF.

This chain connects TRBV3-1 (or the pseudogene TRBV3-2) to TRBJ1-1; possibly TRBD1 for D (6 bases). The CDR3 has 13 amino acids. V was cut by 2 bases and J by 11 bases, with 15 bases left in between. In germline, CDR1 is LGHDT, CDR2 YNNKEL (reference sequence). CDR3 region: CASSQYRTVSAFF. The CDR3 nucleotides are TGTGCCAGCAGCCAATACCGGACAGTATCGGCTTTCTTT.

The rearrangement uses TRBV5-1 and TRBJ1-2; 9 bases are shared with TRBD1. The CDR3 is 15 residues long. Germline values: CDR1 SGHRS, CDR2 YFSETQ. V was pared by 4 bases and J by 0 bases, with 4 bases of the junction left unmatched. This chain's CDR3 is CASSPGTGTNYGYTF. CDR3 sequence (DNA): TGCGCCAGCAGCCCTGGGACAGGGACTAACTATGGCTACACCTTC.

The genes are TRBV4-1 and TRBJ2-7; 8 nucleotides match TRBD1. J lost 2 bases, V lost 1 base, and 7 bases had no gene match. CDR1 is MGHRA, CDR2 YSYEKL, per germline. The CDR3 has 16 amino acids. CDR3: CASSQVYGTGAYEQYF. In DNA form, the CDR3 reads TGCGCCAGCAGCCAAGTCTACGGGACAGGCGCCTACGAGCAGTACTTC.

The CDR3 DNA follows: TGTGCCAGCAGTCAAGACAGGATGCCAACTAACAATGAGCAGTTCTTC. Protein sequence: CASSQDRMPTNNEQFF. The gene calls are TRBV6-1 and TRBJ2-1, with D perhaps TRBD1 (6 bases). The CDR3 covers 16 residues. Trimming removed 5 bases at V and 5 bases at J, with 19 bases between. Germline V lookup: CDR1 MNHNS, CDR2 SASEGT.

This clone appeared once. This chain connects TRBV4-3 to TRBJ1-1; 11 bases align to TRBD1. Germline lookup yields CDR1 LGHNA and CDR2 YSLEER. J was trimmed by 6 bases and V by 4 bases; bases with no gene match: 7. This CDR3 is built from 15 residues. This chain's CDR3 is CASSPRDRGAAEAFF. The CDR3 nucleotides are TGCGCCAGCAGCCCCAGGGACAGGGGGGCGGCTGAAGCTTTCTTT.

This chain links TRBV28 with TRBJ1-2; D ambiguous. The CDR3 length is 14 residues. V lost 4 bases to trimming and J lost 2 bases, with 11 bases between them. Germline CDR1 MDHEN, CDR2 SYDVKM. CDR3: CASSSAPGNYGYTF. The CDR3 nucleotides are TGTGCCAGCAGTTCCGCCCCGGGGAACTATGGCTACACCTTC.

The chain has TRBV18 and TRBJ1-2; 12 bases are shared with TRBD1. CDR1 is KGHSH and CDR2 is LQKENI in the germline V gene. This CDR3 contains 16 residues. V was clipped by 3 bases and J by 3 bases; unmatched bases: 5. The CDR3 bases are TGTGCCAGCTCACCCGGGACAGGGGGCGCGGACTATGGCTACACCTTC. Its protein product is CASSPGTGGADYGYTF. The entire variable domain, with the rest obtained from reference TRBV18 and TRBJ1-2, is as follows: NAGVMQNPRHLVRRRGQEARLRCSPMKGHSHVYWYRQLPEEGLKFMVYLQKENIIDESGMPKERFSAEFPKEGPSILRIQQVVRGDSAAYFCASSPGTGGADYGYTFGSGTRLTVV.

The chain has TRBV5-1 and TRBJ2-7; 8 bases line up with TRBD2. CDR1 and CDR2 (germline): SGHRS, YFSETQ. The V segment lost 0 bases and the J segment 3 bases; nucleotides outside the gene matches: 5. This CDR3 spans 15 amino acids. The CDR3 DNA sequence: TGCGCCAGCAGCTTGGCCCGGGGGGGCGGCTACGAGCAGTACTTC. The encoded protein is CASSLARGGGYEQYF.

DNA of the CDR3: TGTGCCAGCAGCGCGGCGGGGACAGGTCATGGCTACACCTTC. Protein product: CASSAAGTGHGYTF. The chain recombines TRBV11-2 with TRBJ1-2, with 8 positions matching TRBD1. V lost 5 bases and J lost 6; bases outside the gene matches: 8. Looked up from germline, CDR1 is SGHAT and CDR2 is FQNNGV. The CDR3 is 14 residues long.

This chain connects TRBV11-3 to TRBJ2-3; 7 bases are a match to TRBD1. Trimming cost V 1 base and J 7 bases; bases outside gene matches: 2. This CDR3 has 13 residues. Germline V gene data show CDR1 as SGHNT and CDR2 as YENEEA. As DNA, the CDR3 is TGTGCCAGCAGCTTAGCGGGACAGTATACGCAGTATTTT. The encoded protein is CASSLAGQYTQYF.

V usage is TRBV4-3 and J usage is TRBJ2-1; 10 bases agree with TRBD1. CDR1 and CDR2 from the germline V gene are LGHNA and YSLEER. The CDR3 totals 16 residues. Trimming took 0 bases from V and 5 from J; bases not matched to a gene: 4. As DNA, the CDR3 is TGCGCCAGCAGCCAAGATTTGGGGACAGGGGACAATGAGCAGTTCTTC. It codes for CASSQDLGTGDNEQFF.

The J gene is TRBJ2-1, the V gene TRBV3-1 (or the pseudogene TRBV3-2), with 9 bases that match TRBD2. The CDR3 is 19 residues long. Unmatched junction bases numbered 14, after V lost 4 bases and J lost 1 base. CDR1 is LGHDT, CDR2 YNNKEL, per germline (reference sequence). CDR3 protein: CASSPIGAGGDPSYNEQFF. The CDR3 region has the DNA TGTGCCAGCAGCCCCATTGGGGCGGGGGGGGACCCTTCCTACAATGAGCAGTTCTTC.

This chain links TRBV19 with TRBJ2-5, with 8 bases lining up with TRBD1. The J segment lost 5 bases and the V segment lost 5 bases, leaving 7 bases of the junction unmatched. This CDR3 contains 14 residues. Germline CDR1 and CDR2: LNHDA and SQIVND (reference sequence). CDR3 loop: CASSSSRGLETQYF. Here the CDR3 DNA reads TGTGCCAGTAGTTCCTCCAGGGGGCTGGAGACCCAGTACTTC.

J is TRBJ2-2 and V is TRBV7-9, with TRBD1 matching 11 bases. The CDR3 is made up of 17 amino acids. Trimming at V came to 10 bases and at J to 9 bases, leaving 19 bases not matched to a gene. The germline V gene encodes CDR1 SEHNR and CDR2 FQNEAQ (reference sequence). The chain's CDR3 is CATKAGQGAQVARELFF. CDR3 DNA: TGTGCCACCAAGGCCGGACAGGGGGCTCAAGTTGCGAGGGAGCTGTTTTTT.

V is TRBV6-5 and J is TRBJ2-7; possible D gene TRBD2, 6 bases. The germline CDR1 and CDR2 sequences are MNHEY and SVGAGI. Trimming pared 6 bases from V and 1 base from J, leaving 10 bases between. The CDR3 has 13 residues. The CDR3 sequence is CASSLAGSYEQYF. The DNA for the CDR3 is TGTGCCAGCAGCCTTGCGGGGTCCTACGAGCAGTACTTC.

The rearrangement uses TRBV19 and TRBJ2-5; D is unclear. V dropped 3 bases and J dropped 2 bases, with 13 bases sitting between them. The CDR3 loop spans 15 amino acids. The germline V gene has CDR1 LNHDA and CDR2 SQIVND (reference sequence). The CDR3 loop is CASSMDLIGQETQYF. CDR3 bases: TGTGCCAGTAGTATGGATCTTATCGGGCAAGAGACCCAGTACTTC.

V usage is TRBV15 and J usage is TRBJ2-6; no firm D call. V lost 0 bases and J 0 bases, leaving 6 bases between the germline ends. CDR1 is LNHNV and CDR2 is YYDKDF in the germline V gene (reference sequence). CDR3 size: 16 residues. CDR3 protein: CATSRDQSSGANVLTF. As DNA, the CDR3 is TGTGCCACCAGCAGAGATCAGTCCTCTGGGGCCAACGTCCTGACTTTC.

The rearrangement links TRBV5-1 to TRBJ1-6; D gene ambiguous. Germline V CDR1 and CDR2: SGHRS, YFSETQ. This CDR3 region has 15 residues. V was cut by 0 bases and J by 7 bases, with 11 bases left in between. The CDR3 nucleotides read TGCGCCAGCAGCTTGGAAATTCACGGGAATTCACCCCTCCACTTT. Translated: CASSLEIHGNSPLHF.

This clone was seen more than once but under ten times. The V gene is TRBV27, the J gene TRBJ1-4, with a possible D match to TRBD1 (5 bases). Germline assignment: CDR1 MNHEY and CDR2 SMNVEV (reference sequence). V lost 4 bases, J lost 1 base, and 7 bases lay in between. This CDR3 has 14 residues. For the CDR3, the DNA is TGTGCCAGCAGTTGGGGGGGAACTAATGAAAAACTGTTTTTT. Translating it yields CASSWGGTNEKLFF. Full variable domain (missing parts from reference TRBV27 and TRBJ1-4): EAQVTQNPRYLITVTGKKLTVTCSQNMNHEYMSWYRQDPGLGLRQIYYSMNVEVTDKGDVPEGYKVSRKEKRNFPLILESPSPNQTSLYFCASSWGGTNEKLFFGSGTQLSVL.

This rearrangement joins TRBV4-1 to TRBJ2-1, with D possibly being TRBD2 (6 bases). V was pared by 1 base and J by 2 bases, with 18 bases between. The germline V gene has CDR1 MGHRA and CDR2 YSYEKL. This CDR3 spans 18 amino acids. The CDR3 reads CASSQGVGGGGPYNEQFF. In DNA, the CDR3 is TGCGCCAGCAGCCAAGGGGTCGGTGGGGGAGGCCCCTACAATGAGCAGTTCTTC.

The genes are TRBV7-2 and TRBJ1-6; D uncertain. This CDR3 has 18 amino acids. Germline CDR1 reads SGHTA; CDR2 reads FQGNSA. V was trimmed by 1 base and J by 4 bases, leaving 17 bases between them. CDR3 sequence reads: CASSLGPGIGWYNSPLHF. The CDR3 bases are TGTGCCAGCAGCTTAGGCCCGGGGATCGGGTGGTATAATTCACCCCTCCACTTT.

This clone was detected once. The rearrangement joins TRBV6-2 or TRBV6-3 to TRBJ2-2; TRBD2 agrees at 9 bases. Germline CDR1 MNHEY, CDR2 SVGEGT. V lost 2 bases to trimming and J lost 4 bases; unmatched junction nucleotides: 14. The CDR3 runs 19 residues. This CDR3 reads CASSYPPFKREDSTGELFF. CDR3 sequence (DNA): TGTGCCAGCAGTTACCCCCCTTTTAAGCGGGAGGATTCCACCGGGGAGCTGTTTTTT.